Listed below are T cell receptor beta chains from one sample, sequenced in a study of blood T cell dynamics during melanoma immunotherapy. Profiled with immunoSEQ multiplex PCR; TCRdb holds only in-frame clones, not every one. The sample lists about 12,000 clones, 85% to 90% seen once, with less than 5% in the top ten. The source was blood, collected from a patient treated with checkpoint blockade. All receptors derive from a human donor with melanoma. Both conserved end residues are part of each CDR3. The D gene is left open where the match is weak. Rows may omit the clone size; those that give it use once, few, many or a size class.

cdr3_nt: TGTGCCAGCAGCTTGGTAGTGGCGAGTGAGGGAGAGACCCAGTACTTC; cdr3_aa: CASSLVVASEGETQYF; j_call: TRBJ2-5; d_call: -; clone_size: -; v_call: TRBV5-8
cdr3_nt: TGTGCCAGCAACGAGCGGGGGGGCTACGAGCAGTACTTC; cdr3_aa: CASNERGGYEQYF; j_call: TRBJ2-7; d_call: TRBD2; clone_size: -; v_call: TRBV7-9
cdr3_nt: TGCGCCAGCAGCCAAGATAGGGACAGGGCCTATGGCTACACCTTC; cdr3_aa: CASSQDRDRAYGYTF; j_call: TRBJ1-2; d_call: TRBD1; clone_size: -; v_call: TRBV4-1
cdr3_nt: TGTGCTTCCCAGTCGAACACTGAAGCTTTCTTT; cdr3_aa: CASQSNTEAFF; j_call: TRBJ1-1; d_call: -; clone_size: -; v_call: TRBV30
cdr3_nt: TGCGCCAGCAGCACCCAGGGGGCAACTAATGAAAAACTGTTTTTT; cdr3_aa: CASSTQGATNEKLFF; j_call: TRBJ1-4; d_call: TRBD1; clone_size: -; v_call: TRBV5-1
cdr3_nt: TGTGCCAGCAGTTTAGGGGCATCAGGCGACACAGATACGCAGTATTTT; cdr3_aa: CASSLGASGDTDTQYF; j_call: TRBJ2-3; d_call: -; clone_size: -; v_call: TRBV28
cdr3_nt: TGCGCCAGCAGCCAAAACCCCACGGCGACCTACGAGCAGTACTTC; cdr3_aa: CASSQNPTATYEQYF; j_call: TRBJ2-7; d_call: -; clone_size: -; v_call: TRBV5-1
cdr3_nt: TGTGCCAGCAGCCCAATTCAGGGGGCGAGAGGGTTAGGGAGAGCTTTCTTT; cdr3_aa: CASSPIQGARGLGRAFF; j_call: TRBJ1-1; d_call: TRBD1; clone_size: -; v_call: TRBV28
cdr3_nt: TGCGCCAGCAGCTTGGGACTAGCGGGAAACACAGATACGCAGTATTTT; cdr3_aa: CASSLGLAGNTDTQYF; j_call: TRBJ2-3; d_call: TRBD2; clone_size: -; v_call: TRBV5-1
cdr3_nt: TGTGCCAGTAGTATCCTCCCGGGAGACACCTACGAGCAGTACTTC; cdr3_aa: CASSILPGDTYEQYF; j_call: TRBJ2-7; d_call: -; clone_size: few; v_call: TRBV19
cdr3_nt: TGTGCCACCAGCACCGGGACAGGGGGCGAGACCCAGTACTTC; cdr3_aa: CATSTGTGGETQYF; j_call: TRBJ2-5; d_call: TRBD1; clone_size: -; v_call: TRBV15
cdr3_nt: TGTGCCAGCAGTCCCGAGGGCGGGAGGGCCGATGAGCAGTTCTTC; cdr3_aa: CASSPEGGRADEQFF; j_call: TRBJ2-1; d_call: TRBD2; clone_size: once; v_call: TRBV6-4
cdr3_nt: TGTGCCAGCAGCTTAGCAGGGAATGGGGCCAACGTCCTGACTTTC; cdr3_aa: CASSLAGNGANVLTF; j_call: TRBJ2-6; d_call: -; clone_size: -; v_call: TRBV7-3
cdr3_nt: TGTGCCAGCAGTGAACTCGCGGGGGGGCCGGAGACCCAGTACTTC; cdr3_aa: CASSELAGGPETQYF; j_call: TRBJ2-5; d_call: TRBD2; clone_size: -; v_call: TRBV6-1
cdr3_nt: TGTGCCAGCGCGGGACAGGGGAACACTGAAGCTTTCTTT; cdr3_aa: CASAGQGNTEAFF; j_call: TRBJ1-1; d_call: TRBD1; clone_size: -; v_call: TRBV6-5
cdr3_nt: TGTGCCAGCAGCAAAGGACAGGGGGCCTACGAGCAGTACTTC; cdr3_aa: CASSKGQGAYEQYF; j_call: TRBJ2-7; d_call: TRBD1; clone_size: -; v_call: TRBV5-8
cdr3_nt: TGTGCCAGCAGTTTATCAAAGCCAGGGTTTGGTAATCAGCCCCAGCATTTT; cdr3_aa: CASSLSKPGFGNQPQHF; j_call: TRBJ1-5; d_call: -; clone_size: -; v_call: TRBV28
cdr3_nt: TGTGCCAGCAGCTTTACAGGGGGCTCGGACACTGAAGCTTTCTTT; cdr3_aa: CASSFTGGSDTEAFF; j_call: TRBJ1-1; d_call: TRBD1; clone_size: -; v_call: TRBV9
cdr3_nt: TGTGCCAGCAGCTTATATGGCCAGGGCGCAGATACGCAGTATTTT; cdr3_aa: CASSLYGQGADTQYF; j_call: TRBJ2-3; d_call: -; clone_size: -; v_call: TRBV7-9
cdr3_nt: TGTGCCTGGAGTGAGGGGTTGGTAGGCAATCAGCCCCAGCATTTT; cdr3_aa: CAWSEGLVGNQPQHF; j_call: TRBJ1-5; d_call: -; clone_size: -; v_call: TRBV30
cdr3_nt: TGTGCCAGCAGCTTAATGACAACTAATGAAAAACTGTTTTTT; cdr3_aa: CASSLMTTNEKLFF; j_call: TRBJ1-4; d_call: -; clone_size: once; v_call: TRBV7-9
cdr3_nt: TGTGCCACCAGCAGAGATCAGCGGGCGGGAGCTTTCTTT; cdr3_aa: CATSRDQRAGAFF; j_call: TRBJ1-1; d_call: -; clone_size: -; v_call: TRBV15
cdr3_nt: TGTGCCAGTAGTCTCCAAGGGGAGACCCAGTACTTC; cdr3_aa: CASSLQGETQYF; j_call: TRBJ2-5; d_call: -; clone_size: -; v_call: TRBV19
cdr3_nt: TGTGCCAGCAGCGCCTACGGGGTTGGGACTGAAGCTTTCTTT; cdr3_aa: CASSAYGVGTEAFF; j_call: TRBJ1-1; d_call: -; clone_size: -; v_call: TRBV11-3
cdr3_nt: TGTGCCACCAGCAGAGATTTCCTAGGGAAAAACATTCAGTACTTC; cdr3_aa: CATSRDFLGKNIQYF; j_call: TRBJ2-4; d_call: -; clone_size: -; v_call: TRBV15
cdr3_nt: TGTGCCAGCAGCCCGGCTGCTGAGCAGTTCTTC; cdr3_aa: CASSPAAEQFF; j_call: TRBJ2-1; d_call: -; clone_size: -; v_call: TRBV25-1
cdr3_nt: TGTGCCAGCAGCCATCGTTCGGGACAGAGGTACGAGCAGTACTTC; cdr3_aa: CASSHRSGQRYEQYF; j_call: TRBJ2-7; d_call: TRBD1; clone_size: -; v_call: TRBV11-2
cdr3_nt: TGCGCCAGCAGCCAAGGGCCCGCGGGCGTTGGTTACGAGCAGTACTTC; cdr3_aa: CASSQGPAGVGYEQYF; j_call: TRBJ2-7; d_call: -; clone_size: -; v_call: TRBV4-1
cdr3_nt: TGTGCCAGCAGAACCATAGGGGTAGATGGCTACACCTTC; cdr3_aa: CASRTIGVDGYTF; j_call: TRBJ1-2; d_call: -; clone_size: -; v_call: TRBV2
cdr3_nt: TGTGCCAGCAGCCAAGACTTAGCGGGAAGGATGGCCGGGGAGCTGTTTTTT; cdr3_aa: CASSQDLAGRMAGELFF; j_call: TRBJ2-2; d_call: TRBD2; clone_size: -; v_call: TRBV4-2
cdr3_nt: TGCGCCAGCAGCCAAGAAGAGTTGGGGGGGGCCCTGTTCTTC; cdr3_aa: CASSQEELGGALFF; j_call: TRBJ2-1; d_call: -; clone_size: -; v_call: TRBV4-1
cdr3_nt: TGTGCCAGCAGCCGCGGTTCGGCGTCGACAGATACGCAGTATTTT; cdr3_aa: CASSRGSASTDTQYF; j_call: TRBJ2-3; d_call: -; clone_size: once; v_call: TRBV7-7
cdr3_nt: TGTGCCAGCAGCCAAGCTAGACTCTCGGAAGCTTTCTTT; cdr3_aa: CASSQARLSEAFF; j_call: TRBJ1-1; d_call: -; clone_size: -; v_call: TRBV14
cdr3_nt: TGCGCCAGCAGCGAAAAACAGGGGTTCGGAGGAAACACCATATATTTT; cdr3_aa: CASSEKQGFGGNTIYF; j_call: TRBJ1-3; d_call: TRBD1; clone_size: -; v_call: TRBV5-1
cdr3_nt: TGTGCCAGTAGAGATTCTCAGGGGGCTGAGCAGTACTTC; cdr3_aa: CASRDSQGAEQYF; j_call: TRBJ2-7; d_call: TRBD1; clone_size: -; v_call: TRBV19
cdr3_nt: TGTGCCATCAGCCCCGGGACAGGGGGGAATGAGCAGTTCTTC; cdr3_aa: CAISPGTGGNEQFF; j_call: TRBJ2-1; d_call: TRBD1; clone_size: -; v_call: TRBV10-3
cdr3_nt: TGTGCCAGCTCACCAGGTCGGCAGGCTGGAAACACCATATATTTT; cdr3_aa: CASSPGRQAGNTIYF; j_call: TRBJ1-3; d_call: -; clone_size: -; v_call: TRBV18
cdr3_nt: TGTGCCAGCACATCCTACGAGCAGTATTTC; cdr3_aa: CASTSYEQYF; j_call: TRBJ2-7; d_call: -; clone_size: -; v_call: TRBV21-1
cdr3_nt: TGTGCCAGTAGGGTGGGACAGGGGTTGGCGGAGACCCAGTACTTC; cdr3_aa: CASRVGQGLAETQYF; j_call: TRBJ2-5; d_call: TRBD1; clone_size: -; v_call: TRBV2
cdr3_nt: TGTGCCAGCAGTCTTCAGGGGGTTGAGCAGTTCTTC; cdr3_aa: CASSLQGVEQFF; j_call: TRBJ2-1; d_call: TRBD1; clone_size: -; v_call: TRBV2
cdr3_nt: TGTGCCAGCAGTGGGCAGCTTTACGAGCAGTACTTC; cdr3_aa: CASSGQLYEQYF; j_call: TRBJ2-7; d_call: -; clone_size: -; v_call: TRBV2
cdr3_nt: TGTGCCAGCACTATGGTGGGGGGGAATGAAAAACTGTTTTTT; cdr3_aa: CASTMVGGNEKLFF; j_call: TRBJ1-4; d_call: -; clone_size: -; v_call: TRBV2
cdr3_nt: TGTGCCTGGGCCGCGGGTTCTGGAAACACCATATATTTT; cdr3_aa: CAWAAGSGNTIYF; j_call: TRBJ1-3; d_call: -; clone_size: once; v_call: TRBV30
cdr3_nt: TGTGCCTCCCACCCGGCAGGTAATACCTACGAGCAGTACTTC; cdr3_aa: CASHPAGNTYEQYF; j_call: TRBJ2-7; d_call: -; clone_size: once; v_call: TRBV6-5
cdr3_nt: TGTGCCAGTAGTACCTACCGGGACAGTCTCGAAAAACTGTTTTTT; cdr3_aa: CASSTYRDSLEKLFF; j_call: TRBJ1-4; d_call: TRBD1; clone_size: -; v_call: TRBV19
cdr3_nt: TGTGCCAGCAGCCCCACAGACATTTCACCCGGGGAGCTGTTTTTT; cdr3_aa: CASSPTDISPGELFF; j_call: TRBJ2-2; d_call: -; clone_size: -; v_call: TRBV7-9
cdr3_nt: TGTGCCAGCAGCACCCGAAACACCATATATTTT; cdr3_aa: CASSTRNTIYF; j_call: TRBJ1-3; d_call: -; clone_size: -; v_call: TRBV9
cdr3_nt: TGTGCCAGCAGTATGGAGCCAACTTTCTACGAGCAGTACTTC; cdr3_aa: CASSMEPTFYEQYF; j_call: TRBJ2-7; d_call: -; clone_size: -; v_call: TRBV27
cdr3_nt: TGTGCCAGCAGCCAAGAACAGAATCTAGCCAAAAACATTCAGTACTTC; cdr3_aa: CASSQEQNLAKNIQYF; j_call: TRBJ2-4; d_call: -; clone_size: -; v_call: TRBV4-2
cdr3_nt: TGTGCCAGCAGTGCTAGCGGGGGGGAGGGCAATGAGCAGTTCTTC; cdr3_aa: CASSASGGEGNEQFF; j_call: TRBJ2-1; d_call: TRBD2; clone_size: -; v_call: TRBV2
cdr3_nt: TGTGCCAGTAGTAGGGGGGACAGGGGTCCCTACGAGCAGTACTTC; cdr3_aa: CASSRGDRGPYEQYF; j_call: TRBJ2-7; d_call: TRBD1; clone_size: -; v_call: TRBV19
cdr3_nt: TGTGCCAGCAGCTTAGGGATTTCCTACGAGCAGTACTTC; cdr3_aa: CASSLGISYEQYF; j_call: TRBJ2-7; d_call: -; clone_size: -; v_call: TRBV11-2
cdr3_nt: TGTGCCAGCAGCCCCGACAGTAACTATGGCTACACCTTC; cdr3_aa: CASSPDSNYGYTF; j_call: TRBJ1-2; d_call: -; clone_size: -; v_call: TRBV7-2
cdr3_nt: TGTGCCAGCAGGGGGACAGGGGCGGGGAATCAGCCCCAGCATTTT; cdr3_aa: CASRGTGAGNQPQHF; j_call: TRBJ1-5; d_call: TRBD1; clone_size: -; v_call: TRBV6-1
cdr3_nt: TGTGCCAGCAGCCAAGAGAGGTTCGGACTAGCGGGGGGGCCCAGGAATGAGCAGTTCTTC; cdr3_aa: CASSQERFGLAGGPRNEQFF; j_call: TRBJ2-1; d_call: TRBD2; clone_size: once; v_call: TRBV4-2
cdr3_nt: TGTGCCAGCAGTTTGGTGGGGGGCTTTTACGAGCAGTACTTC; cdr3_aa: CASSLVGGFYEQYF; j_call: TRBJ2-7; d_call: -; clone_size: -; v_call: TRBV28
cdr3_nt: TGTGCCAGCAGTCCGACCCGTCTTTCTGGAAACACCATATATTTT; cdr3_aa: CASSPTRLSGNTIYF; j_call: TRBJ1-3; d_call: -; clone_size: once; v_call: TRBV14
cdr3_nt: TGCAGCACCTCAGACACCTACGAGCAGTACTTC; cdr3_aa: CSTSDTYEQYF; j_call: TRBJ2-7; d_call: -; clone_size: -; v_call: TRBV29-1
cdr3_nt: TGCAGCGTTGTGGGACAAGTAGAAGCTTTCTTT; cdr3_aa: CSVVGQVEAFF; j_call: TRBJ1-1; d_call: -; clone_size: few; v_call: TRBV29-1
cdr3_nt: TGTGCCAGTAATGTTGTACAGTATAGCAATCAGCCCCAGCATTTT; cdr3_aa: CASNVVQYSNQPQHF; j_call: TRBJ1-5; d_call: -; clone_size: -; v_call: TRBV19